These 10 T cell receptor beta chains share one sample of origin, sequenced in a study of blood T cells in healthy people across ages. It was with a sample-barcoded 5' primer and a J-beta primer mix that a second PCR of roughly 7 to 12 cycles was run. MiXCR, applied by TCRdb to the 5' RACE reads, yields one record per CDR3 protein. This sample has 1.5 million to 2 million distinct CDR3 sequences, with more than 35% found just once. The sample consisted of blood. The receptor source for this set is a human donor in good health.

The chain combines TRBV5-1 with TRBJ1-6; D gene uncertain. Trimming left V 0 bases short and J 6 bases short, with 10 bases between. Germline values: CDR1 SGHRS, CDR2 YFSETQ. The CDR3 contains 15 residues. For the CDR3, the DNA is TGCGCCAGCAGCTTGGCGGGTCGGCTTAATTCACCCCTCCACTTT. This codes for CASSLAGRLNSPLHF.

This clonotype was detected ten times or more. The chain combines TRBV7-2 with TRBJ2-7; tentative D call: TRBD2 (7 bases). Germline CDR1 SGHTA, CDR2 FQGNSA. CDR3 length: 15 amino acids. V lost 5 bases and J 2 bases, leaving 16 bases between the germline ends. The CDR3 DNA follows: TGTGCCAGCAGCCTAGGGGGGAGCGGGGCCTACGAGCAGTACTTC. It encodes CASSLGGSGAYEQYF. Full variable domain (rest looked up from reference TRBV7-2 and TRBJ2-7): GAGVSQSPSNKVTEKGKDVELRCDPISGHTALYWYRQSLGQGLEFLIYFQGNSAPDKSGLPSDRFSAERTGGSVSTLTIQRTQQEDSAVYLCASSLGGSGAYEQYFGPGTRLTVT.

This clonotype came up once. The rearrangement links TRBV20-1 to TRBJ2-7; D perhaps matches TRBD2 (6 bases). This CDR3 has 11 amino acids. Germline V gene data show CDR1 as DFQATT and CDR2 as SNEGSKA (reference sequence). V lost 1 base to trimming and J lost 6 bases, with 7 bases between them. CDR3 in amino acids: CSARVEGEQYF. The CDR3 DNA sequence: TGCAGTGCTAGAGTGGAGGGCGAGCAGTACTTC.

This clonotype has more than one count but fewer than ten. The J gene is TRBJ1-5, the V gene TRBV5-6; D not certain. Trimming removed 2 bases from V and 4 bases from J, with 7 bases in between. The germline V gene has CDR1 SGHDT and CDR2 YYEEEE. This CDR3 is built from 13 residues. The DNA of the CDR3 is TGTGCCAGCAGCTTACAGAGGAATCAGCCCCAGCATTTT. It encodes CASSLQRNQPQHF.

This clonotype has more than one count but fewer than ten. The chain couples TRBV12-3 or TRBV12-4 to TRBJ2-7, with a tentative D call TRBD1 (7 bases). CDR3 size: 15 residues. Trimming stripped 3 bases from V and 2 bases from J, with 14 bases between. The CDR3 is CASSFWQGGPYEQYF. CDR3 in DNA: TGTGCCAGCAGTTTTTGGCAGGGGGGTCCCTACGAGCAGTACTTC.

The chain uses TRBV24-1 and TRBJ2-5; 10 bases align to TRBD1. CDR1 and CDR2 from the germline V gene are KGHDR and SFDVKD. CDR3 length: 16 amino acids. The ends lost 4 bases at V and 11 bases at J; junction bases unmatched: 15. The CDR3 sequence: CATSEMDRGNYNEQYF. The CDR3 DNA reads TGTGCCACCAGTGAAATGGACAGGGGGAATTACAATGAGCAGTACTTC.

As to this clonotype: One end of the junction fails to match germline, which may point to a read error. The V gene is TRBV4-3, the J gene TRBJ1-2; weak D call: TRBD1 (5 bases). The CDR3 is 15 amino acids. Germline CDR1 reads LGHNA; CDR2 reads YSLEER. The CDR3 loop is CASTQDYGGDYGYTF. The CDR3 DNA sequence: TGCGCCAGCACCCAAGACTACGGGGGGGACTATGGCTACACCTTC.

This clonotype has only a few counts. The genes are TRBV5-1 and TRBJ1-2; 7 bases fit TRBD1. The CDR3 sequence is 14 residues long. Germline assignment: CDR1 SGHRS and CDR2 YFSETQ. V dropped 2 bases and J dropped 9; count of bases not matched to a gene: 10. In DNA, the CDR3 is TGCGCCAGCAGCTTTCCGGGACAGTTTTATAGCTACACCTTC. Protein product: CASSFPGQFYSYTF.

The chain joins TRBV28 to TRBJ2-4; TRBD2 is a possible D gene (6 bases). There are 13 residues in the CDR3. Germline CDR1 reads MDHEN; CDR2 reads SYDVKM. V was pared by 6 bases and J by 13 bases, with 19 bases between. DNA of the CDR3: TGTGCCAGCAGGGGGGACTCCGACAATGAGCAGTACTTC. Its translation is CASRGDSDNEQYF.

The table lists this clonotype with a count of one. This chain links TRBV10-3 with TRBJ2-5; 10 bases map to TRBD1. This CDR3 spans 15 amino acids. Germline V gene lookup returns CDR1 ENHRY and CDR2 SYGVKD. With 0 bases clipped from V and 5 bases from J, the junction kept 3 bases outside the gene matches. The DNA for the CDR3 is TGTGCCATCAGTGAGTCCGGGACAGGGGTCGAGACCCAGTACTTC. It yields the protein CAISESGTGVETQYF.